This record looks at one T cell receptor (beta chain) sequence and its context. Its antigen is unidentified. V lost 6 bases and J lost 0; bases outside the gene matches: 15. Germline V gene data show CDR1 as DFQATT and CDR2 as SNEGSKA (reference sequence). The CDR3 covers 19 residues. The entry originates in a study of T cell repertoires in cytomegalovirus infection. Study context: From public TCR beta signatures came an indication of both CMV infection and matching HLA type.

Study-wide results and limits: Dominant in the ex vivo response were TCR beta clonotypes restricted by HLA-C and specific for CMV.

A single record per CDR3 protein comes from TCRdb applying MiXCR to the reads. The sample lists about 140,000 distinct CDR3 sequences; about 6.3% were seen once. Sequenced material: PBMCs. The chain combines TRBV20-1 with TRBJ2-1, with 12 bases lining up with TRBD2. This clonotype was sampled from a human donor in good health (CMV status not recorded). Some clones in this sample may be carry-over from other donors' samples. CDR3: CSARPGGLAGLSSYNEQFF. As DNA, the CDR3 is TGCAGTGCAAGACCCGGAGGACTAGCGGGGTTGAGCTCCTACAATGAGCAGTTCTTC.